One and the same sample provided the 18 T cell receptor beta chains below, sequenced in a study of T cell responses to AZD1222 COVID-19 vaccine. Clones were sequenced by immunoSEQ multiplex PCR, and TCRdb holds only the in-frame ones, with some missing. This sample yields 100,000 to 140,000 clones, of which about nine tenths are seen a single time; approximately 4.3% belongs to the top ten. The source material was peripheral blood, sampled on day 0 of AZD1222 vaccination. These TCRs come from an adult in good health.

The CDR3 coding sequence is TGTGCCAGCAGCAACGGGGAGGACGACAATGAGCAGTTCTTC. Translation gives CASSNGEDDNEQFF. V and J are TRBV21-1 and TRBJ2-1; the table gives TRBD2 as D, unverified against the DNA. TRBV21-1 is a pseudogene locus. CDR3 length equals 14 residues.

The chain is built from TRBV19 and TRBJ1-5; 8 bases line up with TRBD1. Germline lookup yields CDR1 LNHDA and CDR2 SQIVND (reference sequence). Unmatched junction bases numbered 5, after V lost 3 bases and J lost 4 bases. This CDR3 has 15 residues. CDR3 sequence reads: CASSIWDRRNQPQHF. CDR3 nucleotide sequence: TGTGCCAGTAGTATCTGGGACAGGCGAAATCAGCCCCAGCATTTT.

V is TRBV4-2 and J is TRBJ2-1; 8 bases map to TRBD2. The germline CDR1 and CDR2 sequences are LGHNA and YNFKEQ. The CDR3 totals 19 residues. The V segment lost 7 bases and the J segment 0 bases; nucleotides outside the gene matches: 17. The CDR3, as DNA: TGTGCCAGCACCAACCGATACCCTAGCGGGCTAAGCTCCTACAATGAGCAGTTCTTC. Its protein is CASTNRYPSGLSSYNEQFF.

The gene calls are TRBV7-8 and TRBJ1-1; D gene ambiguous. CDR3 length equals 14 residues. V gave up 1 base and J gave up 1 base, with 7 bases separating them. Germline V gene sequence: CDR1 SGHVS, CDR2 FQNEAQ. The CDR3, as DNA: TGTGCCAGCAGCTTAGTCCCAGGGAACACTGAAGCTTTCTTT. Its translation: CASSLVPGNTEAFF.

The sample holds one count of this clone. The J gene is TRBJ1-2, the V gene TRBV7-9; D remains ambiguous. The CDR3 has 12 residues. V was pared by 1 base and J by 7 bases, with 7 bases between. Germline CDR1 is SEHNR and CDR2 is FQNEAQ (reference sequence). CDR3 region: CASSLEGGGYTF. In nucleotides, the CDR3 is TGTGCCAGCAGCTTAGAGGGCGGTGGCTACACCTTC.

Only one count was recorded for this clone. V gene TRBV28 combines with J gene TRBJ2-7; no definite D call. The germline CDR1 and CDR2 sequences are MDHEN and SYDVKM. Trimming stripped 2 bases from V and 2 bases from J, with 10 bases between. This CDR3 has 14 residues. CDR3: CASSLGREPYEQYF. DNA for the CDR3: TGTGCCAGCAGTTTAGGCCGTGAACCCTACGAGCAGTACTTC.

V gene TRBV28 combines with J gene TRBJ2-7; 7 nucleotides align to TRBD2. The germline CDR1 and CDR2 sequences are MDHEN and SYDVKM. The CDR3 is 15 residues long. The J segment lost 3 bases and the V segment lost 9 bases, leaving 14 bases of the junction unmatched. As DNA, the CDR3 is TGTGCCAGTAGTCCACGGACTAGGGTCGGCTACGAGCAGTACTTC. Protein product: CASSPRTRVGYEQYF.

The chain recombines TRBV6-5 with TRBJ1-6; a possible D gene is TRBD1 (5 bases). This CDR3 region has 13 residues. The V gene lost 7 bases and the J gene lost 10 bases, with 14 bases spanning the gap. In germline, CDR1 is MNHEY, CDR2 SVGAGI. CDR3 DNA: TGTGCCAGCAAAAGGACAAGTTTGTCACCCCTCCACTTT. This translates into CASKRTSLSPLHF.

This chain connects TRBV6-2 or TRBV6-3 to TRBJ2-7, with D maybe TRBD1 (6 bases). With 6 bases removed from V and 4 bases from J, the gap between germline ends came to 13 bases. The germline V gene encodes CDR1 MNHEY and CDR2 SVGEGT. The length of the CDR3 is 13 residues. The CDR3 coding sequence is TGTGCCAGCAGCGGACAGTCCGTATACGAGCAGTACTTC. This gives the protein CASSGQSVYEQYF.

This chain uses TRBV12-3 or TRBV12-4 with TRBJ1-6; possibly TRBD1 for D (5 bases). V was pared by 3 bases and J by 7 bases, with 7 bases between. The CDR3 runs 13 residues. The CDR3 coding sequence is TGTGCCAGCAGTTTCGGGGGGAATTCACCCCTCCACTTT. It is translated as CASSFGGNSPLHF.

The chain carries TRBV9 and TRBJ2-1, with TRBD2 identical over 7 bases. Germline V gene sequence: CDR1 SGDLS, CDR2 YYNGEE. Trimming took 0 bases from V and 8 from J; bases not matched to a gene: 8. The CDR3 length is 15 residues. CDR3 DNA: TGTGCCAGCAGCGTAGTGGGACTACCTATAGATGAGCAGTTCTTC. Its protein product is CASSVVGLPIDEQFF. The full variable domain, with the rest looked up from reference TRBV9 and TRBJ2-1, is DSGVTQTPKHLITATGQRVTLRCSPRSGDLSVYWYQQSLDQGLQFLIQYYNGEERAKGNILERFSAQQFPDLHSELNLSSLELGDSALYFCASSVVGLPIDEQFFGPGTRLTVL.

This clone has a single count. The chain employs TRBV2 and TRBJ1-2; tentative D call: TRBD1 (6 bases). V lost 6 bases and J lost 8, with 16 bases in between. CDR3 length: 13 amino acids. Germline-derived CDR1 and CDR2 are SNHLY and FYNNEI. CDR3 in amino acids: CASRAGTLRGYTF. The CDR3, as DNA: TGTGCCAGCAGGGCCGGGACATTGAGGGGCTACACCTTC.

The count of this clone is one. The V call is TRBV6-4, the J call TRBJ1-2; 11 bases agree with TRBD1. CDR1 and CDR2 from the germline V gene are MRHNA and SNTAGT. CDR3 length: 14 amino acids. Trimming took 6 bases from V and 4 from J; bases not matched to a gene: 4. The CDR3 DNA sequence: TGTGCCAGCAGCGGGACAGGGGGACTCTATGGCTACACCTTC. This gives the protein CASSGTGGLYGYTF.

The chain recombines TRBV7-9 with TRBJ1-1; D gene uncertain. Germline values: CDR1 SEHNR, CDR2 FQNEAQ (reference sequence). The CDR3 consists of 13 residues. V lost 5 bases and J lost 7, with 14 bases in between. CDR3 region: CASSTVGFLEAFF. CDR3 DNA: TGTGCCAGCAGCACCGTGGGGTTTCTTGAAGCTTTCTTT.

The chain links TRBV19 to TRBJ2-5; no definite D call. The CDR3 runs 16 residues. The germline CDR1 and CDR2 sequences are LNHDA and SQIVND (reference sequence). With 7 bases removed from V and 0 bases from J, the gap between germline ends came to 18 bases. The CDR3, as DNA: TGTGCCAGTAATAACGGCCAGGCGGTTCACCAAGAGACCCAGTACTTC. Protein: CASNNGQAVHQETQYF.

Written as DNA, the CDR3 is TGTGCCAGCAGTTTACGTTCGACAGGGAACTATGGCTACACCTTC. Translated: CASSLRSTGNYGYTF. The gene calls are TRBV27 and TRBJ1-2, with 7 nucleotides matching TRBD1. With 2 bases clipped from V and 2 bases from J, the junction kept 5 bases outside the gene matches. Germline CDR1 and CDR2: MNHEY and SMNVEV (reference sequence). CDR3 size: 15 residues.

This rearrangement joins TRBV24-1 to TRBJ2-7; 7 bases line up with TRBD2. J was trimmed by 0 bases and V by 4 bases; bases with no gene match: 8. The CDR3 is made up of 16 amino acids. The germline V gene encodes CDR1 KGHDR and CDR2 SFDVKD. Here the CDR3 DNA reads TGTGCCACCAGTGAGCCCTACGTAGCGGGCTCCTACGAGCAGTACTTC. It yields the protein CATSEPYVAGSYEQYF.

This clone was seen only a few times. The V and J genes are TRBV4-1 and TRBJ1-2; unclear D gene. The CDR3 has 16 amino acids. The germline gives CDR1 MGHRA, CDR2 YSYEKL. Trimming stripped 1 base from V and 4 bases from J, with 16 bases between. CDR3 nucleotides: TGCGCCAGCAGCCAAGCCCCGGTCCCGGGAGGCTATGGCTACACCTTC. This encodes CASSQAPVPGGYGYTF.